A single sample gave rise to the 31 T cell receptor beta chains below, sequenced in a study of OX40 agonist ivuxolimab in advanced cancers. Some clones are missing from TCRdb's copy, which holds only in-frame ones; the method was immunoSEQ multiplex PCR. Of tens of thousands of clones in the sample, roughly 92% were seen once. The sequencing used CD4+ or CD8+ T cells sorted from blood, collected in a trial of the OX40 agonist ivuxolimab. These receptors were taken from an adult with an advanced solid tumor such as melanoma, head and neck, liver or kidney cancer.

CDR3 protein: CASSPFNRGERSNQPQHF. Here the CDR3 DNA reads TGTGCCAGCTCACCATTCAACAGGGGCGAGAGGTCCAATCAGCCCCAGCATTTT. The genes are TRBV18 and TRBJ1-5; 7 bases agree with TRBD1. This CDR3 is 18 amino acids long. Germline CDR1 reads KGHSH; CDR2 reads LQKENI. J was trimmed by 3 bases and V by 2 bases; bases with no gene match: 13.

This clone was recorded only once. CDR3 sequence reads: CASSPNGAEQFF. The CDR3 coding sequence is TGCGCCAGCAGCCCCAACGGTGCCGAGCAGTTCTTC. The V call is TRBV4-1, the J call TRBJ2-1; D is undetermined. The germline V and J ends were trimmed by 4 bases and 10 bases, with 11 bases remaining between them. The CDR3 is made up of 12 amino acids. Per the germline V gene, CDR1 is MGHRA and CDR2 is YSYEKL.

The gene calls are TRBV4-1 and TRBJ2-7; 14 nucleotides align to TRBD2. The ends lost 1 base at V and 4 bases at J; junction bases unmatched: 0. Germline V gives CDR1 MGHRA, CDR2 YSYEKL. The length of the CDR3 is 15 residues. The CDR3 DNA is TGCGCCAGCAGCCAAGGGACTAGCGGGAGGTACGAGCAGTACTTC. As protein: CASSQGTSGRYEQYF.

The V and J genes are TRBV6-4 and TRBJ2-1, with 7 bases that match TRBD2. The CDR3 covers 16 residues. Germline V CDR1 and CDR2: MRHNA, SNTAGT. V dropped 7 bases and J dropped 0; count of bases not matched to a gene: 9. For the CDR3, the DNA is TGTGCCAGCACCCCGACTAGCTTTAGCTCCTACAATGAGCAGTTCTTC. Its translation: CASTPTSFSSYNEQFF.

V gene TRBV10-1 combines with J gene TRBJ2-5; TRBD1 aligns across 10 bases. V trimming: 2 bases; J trimming: 3 bases; junction bases outside the gene matches: 3. The CDR3 is 15 amino acids. Per germline, CDR1 WNHNN and CDR2 SYGVQD (reference sequence). CDR3 region: CASSELGQGEETQYF. The CDR3 nucleotides read TGCGCCAGCAGTGAGCTCGGACAGGGGGAAGAGACCCAGTACTTC.

The chain couples TRBV9 to TRBJ2-7; D is possibly TRBD1 (6 bases). V lost 4 bases and J lost 5, with 13 bases in between. The germline gives CDR1 SGDLS, CDR2 YYNGEE. The CDR3 is 13 amino acids. The DNA of the CDR3 is TGTGCCAGCAGCCCCAGCGGACAGAACGAGCAGTACTTC. Its translation is CASSPSGQNEQYF.

The sample holds one count of this clone. The chain is built from TRBV4-2 and TRBJ2-1; 11 bases agree with TRBD2. The germline V gene has CDR1 LGHNA and CDR2 YNFKEQ. The length of the CDR3 is 17 residues. Trimming at V came to 0 bases and at J to 7 bases, leaving 8 bases not matched to a gene. CDR3 bases: TGTGCCAGCAGCCAAGATGGGCTAGCGGGGGGAGGTAATGAGCAGTTCTTC. The encoded protein is CASSQDGLAGGGNEQFF.

The chain recombines TRBV7-9 with TRBJ1-4; D is unclear. This CDR3 is built from 16 residues. V lost 0 bases and J lost 4, with 12 bases in between. The V gene's germline CDR1 is SEHNR and CDR2 FQNEAQ (reference sequence). The CDR3 DNA reads TGTGCCAGCAGCTTAGCATCGTTAGGGTTTAATGAAAAACTGTTTTTT. It is translated as CASSLASLGFNEKLFF. Supplemented by reference TRBV7-9 and TRBJ1-4, the full variable domain reads DTGVSQNPRHKITKRGQNVTFRCDPISEHNRLYWYRQTLGQGPEFLTYFQNEAQLEKSRLLSDRFSAERPKGSFSTLEIQRTEQGDSAMYLCASSLASLGFNEKLFFGSGTQLSVL.

This chain links TRBV27 with TRBJ1-1; unclear D gene. The CDR3 sequence is 12 residues long. Looked up from germline, CDR1 is MNHEY and CDR2 is SMNVEV (reference sequence). V lost 5 bases and J 2 bases, leaving 6 bases between the germline ends. The chain's CDR3 is CASSTRNTEAFF. The CDR3 region has the DNA TGTGCCAGCAGTACCAGAAACACTGAAGCTTTCTTT.

The CDR3 spells CASSQWGEDLEGTQYF. In DNA, the CDR3 is TGCGCCAGCAGCCAATGGGGGGAGGACCTCGAGGGGACCCAGTACTTC. The gene calls are TRBV4-1 and TRBJ2-5, with D maybe TRBD2 (6 bases). V was shortened by 2 bases and J by 7 bases, with 20 bases between the two germline ends. CDR3 length: 16 amino acids. Germline V gene lookup returns CDR1 MGHRA and CDR2 YSYEKL.

The chain couples TRBV5-8 to TRBJ2-2; D not certain. The CDR3 extends over 14 amino acids. Germline values: CDR1 SGHTS, CDR2 YDEGEE. Trimming cost V 2 bases and J 1 base, with 6 bases left between them. The CDR3 DNA reads as TGTGCCAGCAGCTTAACAGTGAACACCGGGGAGCTGTTTTTT. This sequence encodes CASSLTVNTGELFF.

The CDR3 DNA reads as TGTGCCAGCAGCTTAGAAGTTTACGAGCAGTACTTC. It codes for CASSLEVYEQYF. V and J are TRBV7-9 and TRBJ2-7; D unclear. From germline, CDR1 is SEHNR and CDR2 FQNEAQ (reference sequence). The CDR3 covers 12 residues. Trimming removed 1 base from V and 4 bases from J, with 5 bases in between.

This clone is a singleton in its sample. The chain has TRBV14 and TRBJ2-2; D gene uncertain. The length of the CDR3 is 13 residues. V lost 4 bases and J 1 base, leaving 4 bases between the germline ends. Per the germline V gene, CDR1 is SGHDN and CDR2 is FVKESK. The CDR3 DNA follows: TGTGCCAGCAGCCCCTTGAACACCGGGGAGCTGTTTTTT. This codes for CASSPLNTGELFF.

The rearrangement links TRBV11-2 to TRBJ2-5, with D possibly TRBD2 on 6 matching bases. The CDR3 runs to 12 residues. Trimming removed 5 bases at V and 5 bases at J, with 9 bases between. Per the germline V gene, CDR1 is SGHAT and CDR2 is FQNNGV. The chain's CDR3 is CASSTRGETQYF. Written as DNA, the CDR3 is TGTGCCAGCAGCACCCGGGGGGAGACCCAGTACTTC.

The chain has TRBV6-1 and TRBJ2-7, with 7 bases aligning to TRBD2. CDR3 size: 15 residues. The germline V gene encodes CDR1 MNHNS and CDR2 SASEGT. V was clipped by 5 bases and J by 7 bases; unmatched bases: 14. This CDR3 is CASSPSPGGPSEQYF. In DNA form, the CDR3 reads TGTGCCAGCAGTCCCTCTCCGGGGGGTCCCTCGGAGCAGTACTTC.

The chain uses TRBV7-9 and TRBJ2-7, with 9 bases matching TRBD2. CDR1 SEHNR and CDR2 FQNEAQ come from the germline V gene (reference sequence). Trimming cost V 4 bases and J 3 bases; bases outside gene matches: 7. The CDR3 has 15 residues. The CDR3 loop reads CASSSPAGGFYEQYF. CDR3 nucleotides: TGTGCCAGCAGCTCCCCAGCGGGGGGATTCTACGAGCAGTACTTC.

The CDR3 is CASSFGQGIEKLFF. The DNA for the CDR3 is TGTGCCAGCAGCTTCGGCCAGGGGATTGAAAAACTGTTTTTT. The chain uses TRBV4-2 and TRBJ1-4; a weak D match, TRBD1 (6 bases). The V gene lost 5 bases and the J gene lost 7 bases, with 14 bases spanning the gap. The CDR3 sequence is 14 residues long. The V gene's germline CDR1 is LGHNA and CDR2 YNFKEQ.

The CDR3, as DNA: TGTGCCAGCAGCTTATGGACCGGGGAGCTGTTTTTT. This codes for CASSLWTGELFF. V and J are TRBV11-2 and TRBJ2-2; no clear D gene. This CDR3 is 12 amino acids long. Germline CDR1 SGHAT, CDR2 FQNNGV. With 2 bases removed from V and 5 bases from J, the gap between germline ends came to 3 bases.

The sample holds one count of this clone. Written as DNA, the CDR3 is TGTGCCAGCAGTGGTTACAGGGGGCTATTGGACGAGCAGTACTTC. Encoded protein: CASSGYRGLLDEQYF. This sequence joins TRBV6-1 and TRBJ2-7; 9 bases agree with TRBD1. The ends lost 4 bases at V and 5 bases at J; junction bases unmatched: 9. Per the germline V gene, CDR1 is MNHNS and CDR2 is SASEGT. The CDR3 runs 15 residues.

This chain connects TRBV28 to TRBJ2-7, with 9 bases aligning to TRBD1. Looked up from germline, CDR1 is MDHEN and CDR2 is SYDVKM. V was pared by 4 bases and J by 2 bases, with 9 bases of the junction left unmatched. The CDR3 sequence is 16 residues long. CDR3 sequence (DNA): TGTGCCAGCAGTTCAACCCGGGACAGGGACCCCTACGAGCAGTACTTC. Amino acid sequence: CASSSTRDRDPYEQYF.

The chain links TRBV5-8 to TRBJ2-1; D unclear. This CDR3 comprises 14 residues. The germline V and J ends were trimmed by 2 bases and 5 bases, with 11 bases remaining between them. CDR1 is SGHTS and CDR2 is YDEGEE in the germline V gene. This CDR3 is CASSFGLSHNEQFF. Written as DNA, the CDR3 is TGTGCCAGCAGCTTTGGGTTATCACACAATGAGCAGTTCTTC.

This chain uses TRBV7-6 with TRBJ1-5; possible D gene TRBD1, 6 bases. V was trimmed by 1 base and J by 2 bases, leaving 9 bases between them. The length of the CDR3 is 15 residues. From germline, CDR1 is SGHVS and CDR2 FNYEAQ. Here the CDR3 reads CASSLEGGGNQPQHF. The CDR3 DNA reads as TGTGCCAGCAGCTTAGAGGGGGGTGGCAATCAGCCCCAGCATTTT.

The rearrangement links TRBV5-5 to TRBJ1-2; 7 nucleotides align to TRBD1. This CDR3 contains 13 residues. V lost 6 bases to trimming and J lost 3 bases; unmatched junction nucleotides: 5. Germline CDR1 and CDR2: SGHKS and YYEKEE (reference sequence). CDR3 in amino acids: CASKSDRDYGYTF. DNA for the CDR3: TGTGCCAGCAAGAGTGACAGGGACTATGGCTACACCTTC.

J is TRBJ1-5 and V is TRBV7-9; D gene unclear. The V gene lost 0 bases and the J gene lost 7 bases, with 22 bases spanning the gap. The CDR3 is made up of 18 amino acids. Germline V gene lookup returns CDR1 SEHNR and CDR2 FQNEAQ (reference sequence). The CDR3 nucleotides read TGTGCCAGCAGCTTAGCGGGCGAGACTGAACAGTTAAGCCAGCCCCAGCATTTT. The encoded protein is CASSLAGETEQLSQPQHF.

The rearrangement uses TRBV7-6 and TRBJ2-7; TRBD1 matches at 9 bases. The CDR3 sequence is 15 residues long. The germline CDR1 and CDR2 sequences are SGHVS and FNYEAQ. V was pared by 4 bases and J by 0 bases, with 4 bases of the junction left unmatched. The CDR3 loop is CASSSGQGYSYEQYF. The CDR3 DNA follows: TGTGCCAGCAGCTCAGGACAGGGGTACTCCTACGAGCAGTACTTC.

This clone was found once. The J gene is TRBJ2-1, the V gene TRBV7-2, with 10 positions matching TRBD2. V shed 0 bases and J 8 bases; nucleotides not matched to a gene: 7. This CDR3 region has 16 residues. Germline V gene data show CDR1 as SGHTA and CDR2 as FQGNSA. This chain's CDR3 is CASSLAVGLAGDEQFF. CDR3 sequence (DNA): TGTGCCAGCAGCTTAGCAGTCGGTCTAGCGGGGGATGAGCAGTTCTTC. The entire variable domain, with the rest obtained from reference TRBV7-2 and TRBJ2-1, is as follows: GAGVSQSPSNKVTEKGKDVELRCDPISGHTALYWYRQSLGQGLEFLIYFQGNSAPDKSGLPSDRFSAERTGGSVSTLTIQRTQQEDSAVYLCASSLAVGLAGDEQFFGPGTRLTVL.

V and J are TRBV7-9 and TRBJ2-3; tentatively, D is TRBD1 (6 bases). Trimming shortened V by 4 bases and J by 0 bases, and 11 bases separated the two germline ends. CDR1 and CDR2 from the germline V gene are SEHNR and FQNEAQ (reference sequence). The CDR3 consists of 15 residues. Written as DNA, the CDR3 is TGTGCCAGCAGCTCAACAGGGATTAGCACAGATACGCAGTATTTT. It is translated as CASSSTGISTDTQYF.

The gene calls are TRBV6-1 and TRBJ2-7, with D tentatively TRBD1 (5 bases). This CDR3 is 15 amino acids long. In germline, CDR1 is MNHNS, CDR2 SASEGT. Trimming pared 5 bases from V and 4 bases from J, leaving 18 bases between. CDR3 region: CASSLLRAGIYEQYF. The CDR3 coding sequence is TGTGCCAGCAGTCTCCTTCGGGCAGGGATTTACGAGCAGTACTTC.

The chain carries TRBV6-5 and TRBJ1-5; no firm D call. Trimming removed 2 bases from V and 0 bases from J, with 8 bases in between. Germline CDR1 and CDR2: MNHEY and SVGAGI. This CDR3 is 15 amino acids long. CDR3 residues: CASSYGLGSNQPQHF. DNA of the CDR3: TGTGCCAGCAGTTACGGGCTAGGTAGCAATCAGCCCCAGCATTTT.

The rearrangement links TRBV28 to TRBJ2-1; D remains ambiguous. CDR1 is MDHEN and CDR2 is SYDVKM in the germline V gene. The CDR3 consists of 11 residues. V was cut by 3 bases and J by 8 bases, with 5 bases left in between. CDR3 protein: CASSFSDEQFF. CDR3 coding DNA: TGTGCCAGCAGTTTTTCCGATGAGCAGTTCTTC.

This clone was recorded once. The gene calls are TRBV11-2 and TRBJ2-7; D is possibly TRBD1 or TRBD2 (5 bases each). V was clipped by 5 bases and J by 6 bases, with 17 bases between them. The CDR3 has 14 residues. Germline CDR1 and CDR2: SGHAT and FQNNGV. The CDR3 DNA reads TGTGCCAGCAGCCCCCCCGTGGGGGTCGGCGAGCAGTACTTC. This encodes CASSPPVGVGEQYF.